This is a list of T cell receptor beta chains from one sample in a study of regulatory T cells in long-lasting Graves disease. In TCRdb, the multiplex PCR reads were re-called with MiXCR into one record per CDR3 protein. The table has some 250,000 distinct CDR3 sequences, around a sixth seen once. This sample was shared with a second study, whose subject was T cells in Graves' hyperthyroidism and ophthalmopathy.

The sequencing used peripheral blood mononuclear cells (PBMCs), collected at new diagnosis, from a patient treated with antithyroid drugs. These receptors were taken from a woman in her thirties with Graves disease. Each CDR3 is given with its conserved first and last residue. A D gene is named only where the DNA matches it firmly. Clone size is given for some rows only: seen once, a few or many times, or a class if the clone is expanded.

>TRBJ1-5|many|TRBV5-1|.
TGCGCCAGCAGCCCTCAGGGGCTGGGGAGCAATCAGCCCCAGCATTTT
CASSPQGLGSNQPQHF
>TRBJ1-1|many|TRBV7-9|.
TGTGCCAGCAGCTCCACATTCGGACTCACGGGGGGCACTGAAGCTTTCTTT
CASSSTFGLTGGTEAFF
>TRBJ2-5|.|TRBV7-2|.
TGTGCCAGCAACGACGGGGGTTGGCGCCAGTACTTC
CASNDGGWRQYF
>TRBJ2-2|many|TRBV12-3/TRBV12-4|.
TGTGCCAGCGGAGGTGGGGGCGGCACCGGGGAGCTGTTTTTT
CASGGGGGTGELFF
>TRBJ1-4|few|TRBV7-9|.
TGTGCCAGCAACCTTGGGACGCTAACGGCCGTTGCAGCTAATGAAAAACTGTTTTTT
CASNLGTLTAVAANEKLFF
>TRBJ1-5|many|TRBV3-1|.
TGTGCCAGCAGCCAAACCGGGGACGGCAATCAGCCCCAGCATTTT
CASSQTGDGNQPQHF
>TRBJ2-3|many|TRBV3-1|TRBD2
TGTGCCAGCAGCCTGCGTAGCGGGGGTAGCACAGATACGCAGTATTTT
CASSLRSGGSTDTQYF
>TRBJ2-3|many|TRBV7-9|TRBD2
TGTGCCAGCAGCCACAATCTAGCGGGGGGTCCAACAGATACGCAGTATTTT
CASSHNLAGGPTDTQYF
>TRBJ2-1|.|TRBV20-1|.
TGCAGTGCTAGAGGGGTTGAAACTTCCTCCAAGTACAATGAGCAGTTCTTC
CSARGVETSSKYNEQFF
>TRBJ1-2|.|TRBV27|TRBD1
TGTGCCAGCAGTTATACAGGGGAGGGCTATGGCTACACCTTC
CASSYTGEGYGYTF
>TRBJ2-2|.|TRBV6-1|.
TGTGCCTGTGGGAACACCGGGGAGCTGTTTTTT
CACGNTGELFF
>TRBJ2-3|.|TRBV19|.
TGTGCCAGTAGTATAGACTTGGGCCTAGATACGCAGTATTTT
CASSIDLGLDTQYF
>TRBJ2-2|many|TRBV7-9|TRBD2
TGTGCCAGCAGCTTGGGACTAGCGGGGACACTCTTGAACACCGGGGAGCTGTTTTTT
CASSLGLAGTLLNTGELFF
>TRBJ2-3|many|TRBV2|TRBD1
TGTGCCAGCAAGTTTCAGGGGGTTGGAAATACGCAGTATTTT
CASKFQGVGNTQYF
>TRBJ2-7|many|TRBV7-9|.
TGTGCCAGCAGCCTAGGGGTTCGGGTTTACGAGCAGTACTTC
CASSLGVRVYEQYF
>TRBJ2-7|many|TRBV5-8|.
TGTGCCAGCAGCCAGGACAGTTACTACGAGCAGTACTTC
CASSQDSYYEQYF
>TRBJ2-7|many|TRBV18|.
TGTGCCAGCTCACCAGGGGGGGGGCGATACGAGCAGTACTTC
CASSPGGGRYEQYF
>TRBJ2-3|few|TRBV9|TRBD2
TGTGCCAGCAGCGAAAGCGGGGGGGACACAGATACGCAGTATTTT
CASSESGGDTDTQYF